This is a list of T cell receptor beta chains from one sample in a study of high-grade serous ovarian cancer treatment subgroups. Sequenced by immunoSEQ multiplex PCR; TCRdb stores in-frame clones only, minus some. The sample has 30,000 to 40,000 clones, about 80% seen once; the top ten hold approximately 3.1%. Sequencing was done on a sample of tumor tissue. These receptors were collected from a human donor with high-grade serous ovarian cancer. Both conserved end residues are part of each CDR3. A D gene is named only where the DNA matches it firmly. Only some rows state a clone size, as once, few, many or a class for expanded clones.

V gene	clone size	D gene	J gene	CDR3 DNA	CDR3 protein
TRBV7-8	-	TRBD1	TRBJ2-7	TGTGCCAGCAGCGGGGGGACAGGGACCTACGAGCAGTACTTC	CASSGGTGTYEQYF
TRBV5-1	once	-	TRBJ2-1	TGCGCCAGCAGCCCGGGATCCTACAATGAGCAGTTCTTC	CASSPGSYNEQFF
TRBV7-9	-	-	TRBJ1-5	TGTGCCAGCAGCACCGAGGAGGAACAGCCCCAGCATTTT	CASSTEEEQPQHF
TRBV6-4	-	-	TRBJ1-5	TGTGCCAGCAGTGAGCAGGGCGGTCAGCCCCAGCATTTT	CASSEQGGQPQHF
TRBV6-1	-	-	TRBJ2-4	TGTGCCAGCACGGGACTCGTCACAGCCAAAAACATTCAGTACTTC	CASTGLVTAKNIQYF
TRBV9	-	-	TRBJ1-2	TGTGCCAGCAGCTCTCGGACGGGGGACGCAAACTATGGCTACACCTTC	CASSSRTGDANYGYTF
TRBV11-1	few	-	TRBJ1-1	TGTGCCAGCAGCTTTTCAAGGGGGGATACTGAAGCTTTCTTT	CASSFSRGDTEAFF
TRBV11-2	-	TRBD2	TRBJ2-1	TGTGCCAGCAGCTTAGAGGGCGGGAGTAGGCATGAGCAGTTCTTC	CASSLEGGSRHEQFF
TRBV27	-	TRBD2	TRBJ2-1	TGTGCCAGCAGTTTACAAGGACTAGCGGGAGGGGGGGATGAGCAGTTCTTC	CASSLQGLAGGGDEQFF
TRBV7-2	-	-	TRBJ2-2	TGTGCCAGCAGCAAGGACAGAAACACCGGGGAGCTGTTTTTT	CASSKDRNTGELFF
TRBV6-1	-	-	TRBJ2-3	TGTGCCAGCAGACCGGACTGGACCCCGCCAGATACGCAGTATTTT	CASRPDWTPPDTQYF
TRBV4-2	-	-	TRBJ2-7	TGTGCCAGCAGCCAAGATCAGGACAGCTACTCCTACGAGCAGTACTTC	CASSQDQDSYSYEQYF